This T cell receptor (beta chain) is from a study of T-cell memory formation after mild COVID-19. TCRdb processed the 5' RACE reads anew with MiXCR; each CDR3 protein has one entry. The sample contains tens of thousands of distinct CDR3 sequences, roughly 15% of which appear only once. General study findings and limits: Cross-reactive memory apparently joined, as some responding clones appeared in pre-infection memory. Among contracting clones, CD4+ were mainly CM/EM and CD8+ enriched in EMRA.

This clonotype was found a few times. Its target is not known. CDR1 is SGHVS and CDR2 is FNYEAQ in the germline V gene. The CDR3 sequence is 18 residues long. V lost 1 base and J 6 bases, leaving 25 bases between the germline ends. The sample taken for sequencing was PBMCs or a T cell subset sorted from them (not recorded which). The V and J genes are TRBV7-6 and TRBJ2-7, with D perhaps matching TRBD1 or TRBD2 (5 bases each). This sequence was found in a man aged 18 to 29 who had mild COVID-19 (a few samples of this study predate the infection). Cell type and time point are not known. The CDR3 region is CASSLVTPVGPRGSEQYF. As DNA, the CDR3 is TGTGCCAGCAGCTTAGTCACCCCTGTGGGGCCCCGTGGGAGCGAGCAGTACTTC.